The clone carrying this T cell receptor (beta chain) was detected only once. Participants were placed into cohorts based on the clinical history they reported. Before being deemed recovered, Cohort 3 donors had two negative PCRs, clearance, or symptom resolution. Original handling: It was from reference gene primer amplification that nucleated cell counts were estimated. The repertoire was sequenced with immunoSEQ multiplex PCR; TCRdb's copy has only in-frame clones and lacks some. V and J calls and clone size are those listed in that table; D and trimming were worked out from the DNA. The sample holds about 500,000 clones, roughly 90% seen once. The data originate from a study of blood T cell repertoires in COVID-19. On the study more broadly: Sample material is recorded as cDNA or gDNA derived from T cells, B-cell-depleted T cells, or PBMCs.

Germline CDR1 reads SGHRS; CDR2 reads YFSETQ. Trimming took 4 bases from V and 1 from J; bases not matched to a gene: 6. This CDR3 has 15 amino acids. The rearrangement links TRBV5-1 to TRBJ1-1, with TRBD1 matching 8 bases. The TCR was taken from a young woman who had recovered from COVID-19. The sequenced sample was PBMCs or T cells enriched from blood (not recorded which). CDR3 bases: TGCGCCAGCAGCATTCAGGGGGCAGCGAACACTGAAGCTTTCTTT. The encoded protein is CASSIQGAANTEAFF.